Listed below are T cell receptor beta chains from one sample, sequenced in a study of Graves' ophthalmopathy and Graves' hyperthyroidism. MiXCR was run by TCRdb on the multiplex PCR reads, yielding one entry per CDR3 protein. The table records roughly 400,000 distinct CDR3 sequences, about 18% of them present only once. The sample consisted of peripheral blood. The receptors shown here come from an adult woman with stable Graves' hyperthyroidism. Each CDR3 is given with its conserved first and last residue. A D gene is named only where the DNA matches it firmly. A row's size may be missing; if present it is once, few, many or a size class.

>NA|TRBV6-5|NA|TRBJ1-1
CASSYGLGASTEAFF
TGTGCCAGCAGTTACGGACTTGGGGCGAGCACTGAAGCTTTCTTT
>many|TRBV6-2/TRBV6-3|TRBD1|TRBJ1-1
CASSEPGQGWTEAFF
TGTGCCAGCAGCGAACCGGGACAGGGTTGGACTGAAGCTTTCTTT
>many|TRBV19|NA|TRBJ2-5
CASSIGAETQYF
TGTGCCAGTAGTATAGGGGCTGAGACCCAGTACTTC
>many|TRBV9|TRBD1|TRBJ2-2
CASSDGTGPSGELFF
TGTGCCAGCAGCGACGGGACAGGCCCTTCCGGGGAGCTGTTTTTT
>many|TRBV12-3/TRBV12-4|NA|TRBJ2-2
CASSLLSSSGELFF
TGTGCCAGCAGCCTACTAAGTTCGTCCGGGGAGCTGTTTTTT
>many|TRBV27|TRBD1|TRBJ2-7
CASSLPGGQPTYEQYF
TGTGCCAGCAGCTTACCAGGGGGACAGCCAACCTACGAGCAGTACTTC
>many|TRBV5-1|NA|TRBJ2-2
CASMYQGEGNTGELFF
TGCGCCAGCATGTATCAAGGTGAGGGAAACACCGGGGAGCTGTTTTTT
>NA|TRBV4-3|TRBD1|TRBJ1-2
CASSQPLSGGDYGYTF
TGCGCCAGCAGCCAACCGCTCTCAGGGGGAGACTATGGCTACACCTTC
>many|TRBV20-1|NA|TRBJ2-5
CSARGDTWYQETQYF
TGCAGTGCTCGGGGGGACACATGGTACCAAGAGACCCAGTACTTC
>few|TRBV18|TRBD1|TRBJ2-4
CASSPPGQKKNIQYF
TGTGCCAGCTCACCACCGGGACAGAAAAAAAACATTCAGTACTTC
>many|TRBV12-3/TRBV12-4|NA|TRBJ1-1
CASNPPRGNTEAFF
TGTGCCAGCAACCCTCCGAGGGGGAACACTGAAGCTTTCTTT
>many|TRBV4-1|NA|TRBJ1-5
CASSQEGGRNQPQHF
TGCGCCAGCAGCCAAGAGGGGGGACGCAATCAGCCCCAGCATTTT
>NA|TRBV12-3/TRBV12-4|NA|TRBJ1-2
CASTLLGTTDARMF
TGTGCCAGCACCCTCCTAGGGACAACTGACGCCCGGATGTTC
>many|TRBV12-3/TRBV12-4|NA|TRBJ2-7
CASSLGGSDEQYF
TGTGCCAGCAGTTTAGGGGGAAGTGACGAGCAGTACTTC
>NA|TRBV7-3|NA|TRBJ2-7
CASSLMSGSAYEQYF
TGTGCCAGCAGCTTAATGAGTGGCAGTGCCTACGAGCAGTACTTC
>many|TRBV5-5|NA|TRBJ1-2
CASSLRTANYGYTF
TGTGCCAGCAGCCTCCGGACAGCCAACTATGGCTACACCTTC
>many|TRBV7-8|TRBD2|TRBJ2-2
CASGLVPGGELFF
TGTGCCAGCGGACTAGTGCCGGGCGGGGAGCTGTTTTTT
>many|TRBV28|NA|TRBJ2-5
CASSLGGEEGETQYF
TGTGCCAGCAGTTTAGGCGGTGAGGAGGGAGAGACCCAGTACTTC
>few|TRBV10-3|TRBD2|TRBJ2-5
CAISDAGEEETQYF
TGTGCCATCAGTGACGCGGGGGAGGAAGAGACCCAGTACTTC
>NA|TRBV3-1|TRBD1|TRBJ2-7
CASGQGDRVFEQYF
TGTGCCAGCGGCCAAGGAGACAGGGTATTCGAGCAGTACTTC
>many|TRBV12-3/TRBV12-4|NA|TRBJ1-6
CASTGTAGDNSPLHF
TGTGCCAGCACCGGTACGGCAGGGGATAATTCACCCCTCCACTTT
>many|TRBV12-3/TRBV12-4|NA|TRBJ2-5
CASSFYRDQTQYF
TGTGCCAGCAGTTTTTACAGGGACCAGACCCAGTACTTC
>many|TRBV12-3/TRBV12-4|NA|TRBJ2-5
CASTTRDQETQYF
TGTGCCAGCACAACTAGAGATCAAGAGACCCAGTACTTC
>NA|TRBV4-3|NA|TRBJ2-2
CASSQLDFTGELFF
TGCGCCAGCAGCCAGCTAGATTTCACCGGGGAGCTGTTTTTT
>many|TRBV20-1|TRBD1|TRBJ1-1
CSAGRTGGAEAFF
TGCAGTGCTGGAAGGACAGGGGGAGCTGAAGCTTTCTTT
>many|TRBV12-3/TRBV12-4|NA|TRBJ1-2
CASSLALGYDYGYTF
TGTGCCAGCAGTTTAGCGCTAGGTTACGACTATGGCTACACCTTC
>NA|TRBV6-5|NA|TRBJ1-1
CASSDSGRGAFF
TGTGCCAGCAGTGACTCGGGCAGGGGAGCTTTCTTT
>many|TRBV15|NA|TRBJ2-7
CATSRVGVTYEQYF
TGTGCCACCAGCAGAGTTGGAGTTACCTACGAGCAGTACTTC
>NA|TRBV6-1|NA|TRBJ2-5
CASSEDWAAQETQYF
TGTGCCAGCAGTGAAGATTGGGCAGCCCAAGAGACCCAGTACTTC
>many|TRBV6-2/TRBV6-3|NA|TRBJ2-5
CASSYPKTGIEVTQYF
TGTGCCAGCAGTTACCCCAAGACAGGAATCGAAGTGACCCAGTACTTC
>many|TRBV10-3|NA|TRBJ1-1
CAISEVRAAEAFF
TGTGCCATCAGTGAGGTAAGGGCAGCTGAAGCTTTCTTT
>many|TRBV12-3/TRBV12-4|NA|TRBJ1-1
CASSLGGMNTEAFF
TGTGCCAGCAGTTTAGGGGGGATGAACACTGAAGCTTTCTTT
>many|TRBV27|NA|TRBJ2-3
CASSPRGGRSDTQYF
TGTGCCAGCAGTCCCCGCGGTGGGAGGTCAGATACGCAGTATTTT
>many|TRBV18|TRBD1|TRBJ1-5
CASSPSGTVSNQPQHF
TGTGCCAGCTCACCCTCCGGGACAGTAAGCAATCAGCCCCAGCATTTT
>few|TRBV6-2/TRBV6-3|TRBD2|TRBJ2-2
CASSQAGSLRGELFF
TGTGCCAGCAGCCAAGCGGGATCGCTTCGGGGGGAGCTGTTTTTT
>many|TRBV27|NA|TRBJ1-2
CASSPLGGSYGYTF
TGTGCCAGCAGCCCGCTTGGGGGGTCCTATGGCTACACCTTC
>NA|TRBV12-3/TRBV12-4|NA|TRBJ1-3
CASSLEGNSGNTIYF
TGTGCCAGCAGTTTGGAGGGGAACTCTGGAAACACCATATATTTT
>many|TRBV7-8|TRBD1|TRBJ1-5
CASSLGQGSGQPQHF
TGTGCCAGCAGCTTGGGACAGGGGTCGGGTCAGCCCCAGCATTTT
>NA|TRBV3-1|NA|TRBJ2-4
CASSGPGNPYF
TGTGCCAGCAGCGGTCCGGGCAACCCCTACTTC
>many|TRBV28|NA|TRBJ1-1
CASSQPGSGLTEAFF
TGTGCCAGCAGTCAACCAGGTTCAGGCCTCACTGAAGCTTTCTTT
>many|TRBV6-1|TRBD1|TRBJ1-1
CASRIGTGEAFF
TGTGCCAGCAGAATAGGGACAGGAGAAGCTTTCTTT
>many|TRBV6-1|TRBD1|TRBJ1-5
CASSLTGGGNQPQHF
TGTGCCAGCAGCCTCACAGGGGGGGGCAATCAGCCCCAGCATTTT
>NA|TRBV6-1|NA|TRBJ2-7
CASSEASYRQQYF
TGTGCCAGCAGTGAAGCCTCCTATAGGCAGCAGTACTTC
>NA|TRBV28|TRBD2|TRBJ2-5
CASSSPRGGLSRETQYF
TGTGCCAGCAGTTCCCCCCGCGGGGGTTTAAGCAGGGAGACCCAGTACTTC
>many|TRBV6-2/TRBV6-3|NA|TRBJ2-7
CASSEIGTYEQYF
TGTGCCAGCAGCGAAATCGGGACCTACGAGCAGTACTTC
>many|TRBV28|TRBD1|TRBJ2-7
CASNPGQGPYEQYF
TGTGCCAGCAACCCGGGACAGGGACCTTACGAGCAGTACTTC
>many|TRBV7-9|NA|TRBJ2-7
CASSSGQGQYEQYF
TGTGCCAGCAGCTCTGGCCAGGGTCAATACGAGCAGTACTTC
>NA|TRBV11-3|NA|TRBJ2-2
CASSLVEVMTGELFF
TGTGCCAGCAGCTTAGTGGAGGTGATGACCGGGGAGCTGTTTTTT
>few|TRBV6-5|NA|TRBJ1-3
CASSSPPGSGNTIYF
TGTGCCAGCAGTTCCCCACCCGGCTCTGGAAACACCATATATTTT
>few|TRBV7-9|NA|TRBJ2-4
CASVGQNIQYF
TGTGCCAGCGTGGGTCAAAACATTCAGTACTTC
>many|TRBV14|NA|TRBJ1-6
CASSRGAGHQAYSPLHF
TGTGCCAGCAGCCGCGGCGCGGGACACCAAGCGTACTCACCCCTCCACTTT
>many|TRBV19|NA|TRBJ1-2
CASSITDSYGAGYTF
TGTGCCAGTAGTATCACGGACAGCTATGGTGCTGGCTACACCTTC
>many|TRBV6-1|TRBD2|TRBJ2-7
CASSVLAGEFYEQYF
TGTGCCAGCAGTGTTCTAGCGGGAGAGTTCTACGAGCAGTACTTC
>NA|TRBV7-2|NA|TRBJ1-2
CASSLSRGAPDNYGYTF
TGTGCCAGCAGCTTATCGCGGGGGGCACCTGACAACTATGGCTACACCTTC
>many|TRBV25-1|TRBD1|TRBJ1-3
CASSESRGPGNTIYF
TGTGCCAGCAGTGAATCGAGGGGGCCTGGAAACACCATATATTTT
>NA|TRBV19|TRBD1|TRBJ1-1
CASSIPNDPGQLSGYTEAFF
TGTGCCAGTAGTATCCCGAACGATCCGGGACAGCTGAGTGGCTACACTGAAGCTTTCTTT
>many|TRBV30|NA|TRBJ2-2
CAWTRQLTGELFF
TGTGCCTGGACTCGGCAGCTCACCGGGGAGCTGTTTTTT
>few|TRBV4-2|NA|TRBJ2-7
CASSQMGGERMAYEQYF
TGTGCCAGCAGCCAAATGGGTGGGGAAAGGATGGCCTACGAGCAGTACTTC